Below, one TCR beta chain is given with its context. The data stem from a study of blood T cell repertoires in COVID-19. On the study more broadly: Donors in the United States, Italy and Spain gave samples during acute or convalescent COVID-19. The analysed material was cDNA or gDNA that came from T cells, B-cell-depleted T cells, or PBMCs.

In the study's own analysis: From reference gene primer amplification, estimates of nucleated cell counts were derived. Clones were read by immunoSEQ multiplex PCR, and TCRdb kept only the in-frame ones, dropping some. The V and J calls and clone size were taken over from that table, and D and trimming were inferred from the DNA. Found here are some 45,000 clones, 70% to 85% of them singletons; the top ten hold roughly a third. This CDR3 has 15 amino acids. CDR1 and CDR2 (germline): LNHDA, SQIVND (reference sequence). V was clipped by 3 bases and J by 8 bases, with 14 bases between them. The receptor comes from an elderly woman with acute or convalescent COVID-19. This chain connects TRBV19 to TRBJ1-6, with a possible D match to TRBD1 (5 bases). Material: peripheral blood. This chain's CDR3 is CASSMKGLGDSPLHF. In DNA form, the CDR3 reads TGTGCCAGTAGTATGAAAGGGTTAGGGGATTCACCCCTCCACTTT. Filled out from reference TRBV19 and TRBJ1-6, the complete variable domain reads DGGITQSPKYLFRKEGQNVTLSCEQNLNHDAMYWYRQDPGQGLRLIYYSQIVNDFQKGDIAEGYSVSREKKESFPLTVTSAQKNPTAFYLCASSMKGLGDSPLHFGNGTRLTVT.